The 23 T cell receptor beta chains listed next were all sequenced from one sample in a study of T cell responses to AZD1222 COVID-19 vaccine. This table comes from immunoSEQ multiplex PCR, and its TCRdb copy is limited to in-frame clones, with some not included. The data show some 200,000 clones, 85% to 95% seen once. Sequenced material: peripheral blood, taken on day 0 of MenACWY control vaccination. The origin of the receptors is an adult in good health.

This clone showed up just once. The V gene is TRBV13, the J gene TRBJ1-1; D gene unclear. V was trimmed by 5 bases and J by 1 base, leaving 11 bases between them. Germline V gene lookup returns CDR1 PRHDT and CDR2 FYEKMQ (reference sequence). The CDR3 contains 14 residues. The CDR3 DNA follows: TGTGCCAGCAGCCTAAGGACGGGGAACACTGAAGCTTTCTTT. Amino acids: CASSLRTGNTEAFF.

The chain joins TRBV19 to TRBJ2-5; 8 bases fit TRBD1. CDR1 and CDR2 from the germline V gene are LNHDA and SQIVND (reference sequence). V shed 5 bases and J 4 bases; nucleotides not matched to a gene: 9. The CDR3 is made up of 15 amino acids. For the CDR3, the DNA is TGTGCCAGTAGTCACGGGACAGGAGGGCGAGAGACCCAGTACTTC. Protein product: CASSHGTGGRETQYF.

The V call is TRBV6-5, the J call TRBJ1-2, with D maybe TRBD1 (5 bases). V was pared by 6 bases and J by 0 bases, with 11 bases between. Germline loops: CDR1 MNHEY, CDR2 SVGAGI. The CDR3 length is 14 residues. This CDR3 is CASRWDASNYGYTF. DNA for the CDR3: TGTGCCAGCAGGTGGGACGCTTCTAACTATGGCTACACCTTC.

This chain connects TRBV27 to TRBJ1-1; TRBD1 aligns across 7 bases. The V gene's germline CDR1 is MNHEY and CDR2 SMNVEV (reference sequence). The CDR3 length is 14 residues. The junction had 7 bases not matched to a gene; V was cut back by 5 bases and J by 4 bases. The DNA of the CDR3 is TGTGCCAGCAGTGAGACAGGGTGGGGCACTGAAGCTTTCTTT. Amino acids: CASSETGWGTEAFF.

V usage is TRBV6-5 and J usage is TRBJ1-2; no definite D call. There are 13 residues in the CDR3. V lost 6 bases to trimming and J lost 2 bases, with 10 bases between them. Germline V gives CDR1 MNHEY, CDR2 SVGAGI. The CDR3 reads CASRSRRNYGYTF. In nucleotides, the CDR3 is TGTGCCAGCAGGTCCCGGAGGAACTATGGCTACACCTTC.

The genes are TRBV4-3 and TRBJ2-3, with D possibly TRBD2 on 6 matching bases. Germline CDR1 and CDR2: LGHNA and YSLEER. This CDR3 region has 14 residues. Deletions cut 2 bases from V and 6 bases from J, with 12 bases between. CDR3 DNA: TGCGCCAGCAGCCAATTAACTAGCCCCGATACGCAGTATTTT. As protein: CASSQLTSPDTQYF.

The chain couples TRBV6-4 to TRBJ1-1, with D uncertain. V gave up 7 bases and J gave up 10 bases, with 4 bases separating them. The CDR3 is made up of 8 amino acids. Germline CDR1 MRHNA, CDR2 SNTAGT. The chain's CDR3 is CASIGAFF. CDR3 DNA sequence: TGTGCCAGCATTGGAGCTTTCTTT.

The chain uses TRBV7-9 and TRBJ1-4, with no clear D. V was cut by 3 bases and J by 0 bases, with 8 bases left in between. Germline V gene lookup returns CDR1 SEHNR and CDR2 FQNEAQ (reference sequence). This CDR3 is built from 15 residues. The DNA of the CDR3 is TGTGCCAGCAGCTTTCCTCGAACAACTAATGAAAAACTGTTTTTT. Translating gives CASSFPRTTNEKLFF.

The J gene is TRBJ2-2, the V gene TRBV24-1; D not resolved. This CDR3 is 13 amino acids long. CDR1 is KGHDR and CDR2 is SFDVKD in the germline V gene. The V end lost 4 bases, the J end lost 1 base, and 3 bases lay between the germline ends. In nucleotides, the CDR3 is TGTGCCACCAGTGACCAGAACACCGGGGAGCTGTTTTTT. This translates into CATSDQNTGELFF.

J is TRBJ1-5 and V is TRBV6-1; 7 positions match TRBD1. Looked up from germline, CDR1 is MNHNS and CDR2 is SASEGT. The V segment lost 6 bases and the J segment 4 bases; nucleotides outside the gene matches: 6. CDR3 length: 14 amino acids. The CDR3 is CASRLGQPNQPQHF. The CDR3 DNA reads TGTGCCAGCAGGCTGGGACAGCCTAATCAGCCCCAGCATTTT.

This clone is a singleton in its sample. This chain links TRBV14 with TRBJ2-5; D remains unclear. CDR1 and CDR2 (germline): SGHDN, FVKESK. Deletions cut 0 bases from V and 3 bases from J, with 17 bases between. The length of the CDR3 is 17 residues. CDR3 in amino acids: CASSQDRHTQREETQYF. CDR3 nucleotides: TGTGCCAGCAGCCAAGATAGGCACACCCAAAGAGAAGAGACCCAGTACTTC.

The chain uses TRBV7-2 and TRBJ2-5; no firm D call. Trimming took off 5 bases at V and 4 bases at J, with 14 bases between the two ends. The CDR3 extends over 14 amino acids. Germline V gives CDR1 SGHTA, CDR2 FQGNSA. CDR3 sequence (DNA): TGTGCCAGCAGCCGCGGTAGCCTTACAGAGACCCAGTACTTC. This translates into CASSRGSLTETQYF.

There are a few counts of this clone. The chain carries TRBV19 and TRBJ1-1; the match to TRBD1 covers 7 bases. The trim removed 3 bases at V and 11 bases at J, leaving 12 bases unmatched. The CDR3 covers 14 residues. The V gene's germline CDR1 is LNHDA and CDR2 SQIVND (reference sequence). CDR3 bases: TGTGCCAGTAGTATGGCGAGGGGGCGTACCAGGGCTTTCTTT. Its translation is CASSMARGRTRAFF.

The V and J genes are TRBV6-5 and TRBJ1-1; D uncertain. The CDR3 consists of 15 residues. CDR1 is MNHEY and CDR2 is SVGAGI in the germline V gene. Trimming left V 0 bases short and J 0 bases short, with 8 bases between. Here the CDR3 reads CASSYSRALNTEAFF. The CDR3 DNA reads as TGTGCCAGCAGTTACTCGAGAGCCCTGAACACTGAAGCTTTCTTT.

This clone was seen only a few times. The rearrangement joins TRBV2 to TRBJ2-5; 8 nucleotides line up with TRBD2. Germline values: CDR1 SNHLY, CDR2 FYNNEI. The CDR3 is 14 residues long. The junction had 5 bases not matched to a gene; V was cut back by 4 bases and J by 4 bases. This CDR3 is CASSGRGGRETQYF. DNA of the CDR3: TGTGCCAGCAGTGGTCGGGGGGGCCGAGAGACCCAGTACTTC.

This chain connects TRBV28 to TRBJ1-2; D is ambiguous. V lost 3 bases, J lost 6 bases, and 8 bases lay in between. CDR1 MDHEN and CDR2 SYDVKM come from the germline V gene. CDR3 length: 12 amino acids. The CDR3 nucleotides are TGTGCCAGCAGTTTGGTGGGAGATGGCTACACCTTC. Its protein product is CASSLVGDGYTF.

The CDR3 sequence: CALRKNTEAFF. The CDR3 DNA sequence: TGTGCCCTACGTAAAAACACTGAAGCTTTCTTT. The chain carries TRBV30 and TRBJ1-1; D not certain. The germline CDR1 and CDR2 sequences are GTSNPN and SVGIG (reference sequence). The CDR3 loop spans 11 amino acids. The V gene lost 8 bases and the J gene lost 2 bases, with 9 bases spanning the gap. Combining the CDR3 with reference TRBV30 and TRBJ1-1 gives the whole variable domain SQTIHQWPATLVQPVGSPLSLECTVEGTSNPNLYWYRQAAGRGLQLLFYSVGIGQISSEVPQNLSASRPQDRQFILSSKKLLLSDSGFYLCALRKNTEAFFGQGTRLTVV.

This rearrangement joins TRBV9 to TRBJ2-2, with 9 nucleotides matching TRBD2. This CDR3 spans 19 amino acids. The V gene's germline CDR1 is SGDLS and CDR2 YYNGEE. The V and J ends lost 3 bases and 3 bases, in that order; junction bases with no gene match: 15. For the CDR3, the DNA is TGTGCCAGCAGCGCCACTCCGTCTGTAGCGGGGGCCGACACCGGGGAGCTGTTTTTT. Amino acid sequence: CASSATPSVAGADTGELFF.

The V call is TRBV24-1, the J call TRBJ1-1; the D is unclear. This CDR3 region has 12 residues. V was shortened by 2 bases and J by 3 bases, with 3 bases between the two germline ends. Germline V CDR1 and CDR2: KGHDR, SFDVKD. The CDR3, as DNA: TGTGCCACCAGTGATTGGGACACTGAAGCTTTCTTT. Protein sequence: CATSDWDTEAFF.

The chain carries TRBV2 and TRBJ1-6, with 9 bases identical to TRBD1. V trimming: 4 bases; J trimming: 5 bases; junction bases outside the gene matches: 6. This CDR3 has 16 amino acids. Germline CDR1 reads SNHLY; CDR2 reads FYNNEI. For the CDR3, the DNA is TGTGCCAGCAGTGGGGGACAGGGTTCGGATAATTCACCCCTCCACTTT. Protein sequence: CASSGGQGSDNSPLHF.

V is TRBV27 and J is TRBJ1-1; D unresolved. Per germline, CDR1 MNHEY and CDR2 SMNVEV (reference sequence). The V and J ends lost 6 bases and 5 bases respectively, with 7 bases between them. The CDR3 sequence is 11 residues long. In DNA form, the CDR3 reads TGTGCCAGCAGGGGAACTACTGAAGCTTTCTTT. Its translation is CASRGTTEAFF.

The gene calls are TRBV28 and TRBJ1-4; 7 bases are shared with TRBD1. Germline-derived CDR1 and CDR2 are MDHEN and SYDVKM. V dropped 5 bases and J dropped 5; count of bases not matched to a gene: 8. This CDR3 comprises 15 residues. In DNA, the CDR3 is TGTGCCAGCAGTCCAGGGGGGACCGAGAATGAAAAACTGTTTTTT. Translation gives CASSPGGTENEKLFF.

This clone has just one count. J is TRBJ1-5 and V is TRBV6-5, with D hard to call. This CDR3 is built from 15 residues. Deletions cut 2 bases from V and 7 bases from J, with 15 bases between. Germline V gene sequence: CDR1 MNHEY, CDR2 SVGAGI. CDR3 nucleotide sequence: TGTGCCAGCAGTTACCAGCTGGCGCGACGACAGCCCCAGCATTTT. Translated: CASSYQLARRQPQHF.